This is a list of T cell receptor beta chains from one sample in a study of T cell changes during pregnancy in multiple sclerosis. The method was immunoSEQ multiplex PCR; TCRdb's version includes in-frame clones alone and lacks a portion of them. The sample carries around 60,000 clones, about 93% recorded once. The specimen was peripheral blood, collected in the third trimester of pregnancy. All receptors derive from a female donor in good health, enrolled as a control in a pregnancy study. Both conserved end residues are part of each CDR3. The order of the fields is CDR3 protein, CDR3 DNA, CDR3 length, clone size, J gene, V gene, D gene. The D gene is left open where the match is weak. Clone size, where shown, is once, few, many, or a class for clones that have expanded.

CDR3: CASSPLTGNTEAFF; DNA: TGTGCCAGCAGCCCCCTGACAGGGAACACTGAAGCTTTCTTT; length: 14; size: few; J: TRBJ1-1; V: TRBV6-5; D: NA
CDR3: CASSLARGQGRDEQFF; DNA: TGTGCCAGCAGCTTAGCCAGAGGACAGGGTAGGGATGAGCAGTTCTTC; length: 16; size: NA; J: TRBJ2-1; V: TRBV7-8; D: TRBD1
CDR3: CASSLQGTGGLSYGYTF; DNA: TGTGCCAGCAGCTTGCAGGGGACAGGGGGCTTGAGCTATGGCTACACCTTC; length: 17; size: NA; J: TRBJ1-2; V: TRBV7-8; D: TRBD1
CDR3: CSVHRGYRLAGGSDEQFF; DNA: TGCAGCGTTCACAGGGGGTATAGACTAGCGGGAGGTAGTGATGAGCAGTTCTTC; length: 18; size: NA; J: TRBJ2-1; V: TRBV29-1; D: TRBD2
CDR3: CASSYGQGATNEQFF; DNA: TGTGCCAGCAGTTACGGACAGGGGGCGACCAATGAGCAGTTCTTC; length: 15; size: NA; J: TRBJ2-1; V: TRBV6-5; D: TRBD1
CDR3: CASSLERGRGYGYTF; DNA: TGCGCCAGCAGCTTGGAGCGAGGGCGCGGCTATGGCTACACCTTC; length: 15; size: NA; J: TRBJ1-2; V: TRBV5-1; D: NA
CDR3: CATSPSGSSTDTQYF; DNA: TGCGCCACCTCCCCTAGCGGGAGCAGCACAGATACGCAGTATTTT; length: 15; size: NA; J: TRBJ2-3; V: TRBV10-1; D: TRBD2
CDR3: CASSALQGGQAFF; DNA: TGTGCCAGCAGTGCTTTACAGGGGGGACAAGCTTTCTTT; length: 13; size: NA; J: TRBJ1-1; V: TRBV2; D: TRBD1
CDR3: CASGAQGDSNQPQHF; DNA: TGTGCTAGTGGTGCCCAGGGGGATAGCAATCAGCCCCAGCATTTT; length: 15; size: few; J: TRBJ1-5; V: TRBV12-5; D: TRBD1
CDR3: CASSLAGIGNQPQHF; DNA: TGTGCCAGCAGCTTGGCAGGAATCGGCAATCAGCCCCAGCATTTT; length: 15; size: few; J: TRBJ1-5; V: TRBV5-6; D: NA
CDR3: CASSSFLQGPQHF; DNA: TGTGCCAGCAGTTCCTTCCTTCAGGGGCCCCAGCATTTT; length: 13; size: NA; J: TRBJ1-5; V: TRBV6-5; D: NA
CDR3: CASSWDIRYGYTF; DNA: TGTGCCAGCAGTTGGGACATTCGCTATGGCTACACCTTC; length: 13; size: NA; J: TRBJ1-2; V: TRBV6-5; D: NA
CDR3: CASSDSGLAGGGYNEQFF; DNA: TGTGCCAGCAGTGACTCGGGTCTAGCAGGTGGAGGCTACAATGAGCAGTTCTTC; length: 18; size: NA; J: TRBJ2-1; V: TRBV6-4; D: NA
CDR3: CASSPWDSTYEQYF; DNA: TGTGCCAGCAGCCCTTGGGACAGCACCTACGAGCAGTACTTC; length: 14; size: NA; J: TRBJ2-7; V: TRBV27; D: TRBD1
CDR3: CASRGTGRLGTEAFF; DNA: TGTGCCAGTCGCGGGACAGGGAGGTTGGGCACTGAAGCTTTCTTT; length: 15; size: NA; J: TRBJ1-1; V: TRBV19; D: TRBD1
CDR3: CASSSPREPGSSFF; DNA: TGTGCCAGCAGCTCCCCCCGGGAGCCGGGGTCTTCGTTCTTC; length: 14; size: NA; J: TRBJ2-1; V: TRBV7-8; D: NA
CDR3: CASSPIGQASSYEQYF; DNA: TGTGCCAGTAGTCCTATTGGACAGGCAAGCTCCTACGAGCAGTACTTC; length: 16; size: once; J: TRBJ2-7; V: TRBV19; D: TRBD1
CDR3: CASLGGQVNTEAFF; DNA: TGTGCCAGTCTGGGCGGGCAGGTGAACACTGAAGCTTTCTTT; length: 14; size: NA; J: TRBJ1-1; V: TRBV11-3; D: NA
CDR3: CASRSSGRAGYNEQFF; DNA: TGTGCCAGTAGAAGTAGCGGGAGGGCCGGGTACAATGAGCAGTTCTTC; length: 16; size: NA; J: TRBJ2-1; V: TRBV19; D: TRBD2
CDR3: CASSQDWTSDNYEQYF; DNA: TGTGCCAGCAGCCAAGACTGGACTAGCGATAACTACGAGCAGTACTTC; length: 16; size: once; J: TRBJ2-7; V: TRBV4-2; D: TRBD2
CDR3: CASSQGLAGETQYF; DNA: TGTGCCAGCAGTCAAGGACTAGCGGGGGAGACCCAGTACTTC; length: 14; size: NA; J: TRBJ2-5; V: TRBV2; D: TRBD2
CDR3: CASSVSGDRQYF; DNA: TGTGCCAGCAGTGTGTCGGGAGATAGACAGTACTTC; length: 12; size: once; J: TRBJ2-7; V: TRBV6-1; D: NA
CDR3: CATGQGVSPTNEKLFF; DNA: TGTGCCACAGGACAGGGGGTCAGCCCAACTAATGAAAAACTGTTTTTT; length: 16; size: NA; J: TRBJ1-4; V: TRBV15; D: TRBD1
CDR3: CASSLGQDSNQPQHF; DNA: TGTGCCAGCAGTCTTGGACAGGATAGCAATCAGCCCCAGCATTTT; length: 15; size: NA; J: TRBJ1-5; V: TRBV27; D: TRBD1
CDR3: CATSRVAQSRNQPQHF; DNA: TGTGCCACCAGCAGAGTAGCCCAGAGCCGCAATCAGCCCCAGCATTTT; length: 16; size: NA; J: TRBJ1-5; V: TRBV15; D: NA
CDR3: CASSLVRSTLYGYTF; DNA: TGTGCCAGCAGCTTGGTTCGGAGCACACTCTATGGCTACACCTTC; length: 15; size: NA; J: TRBJ1-2; V: TRBV5-6; D: NA
CDR3: CAKGGRLAGVSYEQYF; DNA: TGTGCCAAGGGCGGGCGACTAGCGGGGGTCTCCTACGAGCAGTACTTC; length: 16; size: NA; J: TRBJ2-7; V: TRBV11-3; D: TRBD2
CDR3: CASSEGTGRALEPQHF; DNA: TGCGCCAGCAGCGAAGGGACAGGGCGTGCACTTGAGCCCCAGCATTTT; length: 16; size: NA; J: TRBJ1-5; V: TRBV5-1; D: TRBD1
CDR3: CASSLLAGAGNTIYF; DNA: TGTGCCAGCAGTTTATTAGCAGGGGCTGGAAACACCATATATTTT; length: 15; size: NA; J: TRBJ1-3; V: TRBV28; D: NA
CDR3: CASSPTGHSSTDTQYF; DNA: TGCGCCAGCAGCCCGACAGGACACTCTAGCACAGATACGCAGTATTTT; length: 16; size: NA; J: TRBJ2-3; V: TRBV5-1; D: NA
CDR3: CASTLGAGALSQETQYF; DNA: TGTGCCAGCACCTTGGGGGCCGGGGCGCTCTCCCAAGAGACCCAGTACTTC; length: 17; size: NA; J: TRBJ2-5; V: TRBV28; D: NA
CDR3: CASSQDPAGGTYNEQFF; DNA: TGCGCCAGCAGCCAAGACCCAGCGGGAGGGACCTACAATGAGCAGTTCTTC; length: 17; size: NA; J: TRBJ2-1; V: TRBV4-3; D: TRBD2
CDR3: CASRGAGRTEAFF; DNA: TGTGCCAGCAGGGGAGCAGGGAGGACTGAAGCTTTCTTT; length: 13; size: NA; J: TRBJ1-1; V: TRBV14; D: NA
CDR3: CASSLSNSQNIQYF; DNA: TGTGCCAGCAGTTTAAGTAACAGCCAAAACATTCAGTACTTC; length: 14; size: NA; J: TRBJ2-4; V: TRBV28; D: NA
CDR3: CASTLDGRNPNEQYF; DNA: TGTGCCAGCACCCTGGACGGGAGAAATCCAAACGAGCAGTACTTC; length: 15; size: once; J: TRBJ2-7; V: TRBV2; D: NA
CDR3: CASSSGDTQETQYF; DNA: TGTGCCAGCAGTTCAGGGGACACCCAAGAGACCCAGTACTTC; length: 14; size: NA; J: TRBJ2-5; V: TRBV9; D: NA
CDR3: CAWSFGSTDTQYF; DNA: TGTGCCTGGAGTTTCGGGTCCACAGATACGCAGTATTTT; length: 13; size: NA; J: TRBJ2-3; V: TRBV30; D: NA
CDR3: CASSLGPNQETQYF; DNA: TGTGCCAGCTCACTGGGCCCCAACCAAGAGACCCAGTACTTC; length: 14; size: NA; J: TRBJ2-5; V: TRBV18; D: NA
CDR3: CASSSTGGAGGKLFF; DNA: TGTGCCAGCAGTTCCACGGGGGGGGCGGGAGGAAAACTGTTTTTT; length: 15; size: once; J: TRBJ1-4; V: TRBV28; D: NA
CDR3: CATIYGQGASNRNSPLHF; DNA: TGCGCCACCATTTACGGACAGGGGGCCTCTAACCGTAATTCACCCCTCCACTTT; length: 18; size: few; J: TRBJ1-6; V: TRBV10-1; D: TRBD1
CDR3: CSVEKLADTQYF; DNA: TGCAGCGTTGAAAAGCTCGCAGATACGCAGTATTTT; length: 12; size: NA; J: TRBJ2-3; V: TRBV29-1; D: NA
CDR3: CASSKERDRHSYNEQFF; DNA: TGTGCCAGCAGCAAAGAACGGGACAGGCATTCCTACAATGAGCAGTTCTTC; length: 17; size: NA; J: TRBJ2-1; V: TRBV21-1; D: NA
CDR3: CASSQRGTGMTGELFF; DNA: TGTGCCAGCAGCCAAAGGGGGACAGGGATGACCGGGGAGCTGTTTTTT; length: 16; size: NA; J: TRBJ2-2; V: TRBV25-1; D: TRBD1
CDR3: CASSSGQGPLGGYTF; DNA: TGTGCCAGCTCATCCGGACAGGGACCTCTAGGGGGCTACACCTTC; length: 15; size: once; J: TRBJ1-2; V: TRBV18; D: TRBD1
CDR3: CASSVLGGNEQFF; DNA: TGCGCCAGCAGCGTACTGGGAGGCAATGAGCAGTTCTTC; length: 13; size: NA; J: TRBJ2-1; V: TRBV5-1; D: NA
CDR3: CASSYKGGGNQPQHF; DNA: TGTGCCAGCAGTTACAAAGGGGGCGGCAATCAGCCCCAGCATTTT; length: 15; size: NA; J: TRBJ1-5; V: TRBV6-5; D: TRBD1
CDR3: CASSPEQNTEAFF; DNA: TGTGCCAGCAGCCCTGAACAGAACACTGAAGCTTTCTTT; length: 13; size: NA; J: TRBJ1-1; V: TRBV7-6; D: NA
CDR3: CASLRTVLSSYEQYF; DNA: TGTGCCAGCCTCCGGACAGTTTTAAGCTCCTACGAGCAGTACTTC; length: 15; size: NA; J: TRBJ2-7; V: TRBV2; D: NA
CDR3: CASSTNGANGGEQFF; DNA: TGTGCCAGCAGTACGAACGGCGCTAATGGGGGGGAGCAGTTCTTC; length: 15; size: NA; J: TRBJ2-1; V: TRBV6-4; D: NA
CDR3: CASSRDRGRSTEAFF; DNA: TGTGCCAGCAGCCGGGACAGGGGTCGGAGCACTGAAGCTTTCTTT; length: 15; size: once; J: TRBJ1-1; V: TRBV11-2; D: TRBD1
CDR3: CASSPDRSSGNTIYF; DNA: TGCGCCAGCAGCCCTGACAGGAGCTCTGGAAACACCATATATTTT; length: 15; size: NA; J: TRBJ1-3; V: TRBV4-3; D: NA